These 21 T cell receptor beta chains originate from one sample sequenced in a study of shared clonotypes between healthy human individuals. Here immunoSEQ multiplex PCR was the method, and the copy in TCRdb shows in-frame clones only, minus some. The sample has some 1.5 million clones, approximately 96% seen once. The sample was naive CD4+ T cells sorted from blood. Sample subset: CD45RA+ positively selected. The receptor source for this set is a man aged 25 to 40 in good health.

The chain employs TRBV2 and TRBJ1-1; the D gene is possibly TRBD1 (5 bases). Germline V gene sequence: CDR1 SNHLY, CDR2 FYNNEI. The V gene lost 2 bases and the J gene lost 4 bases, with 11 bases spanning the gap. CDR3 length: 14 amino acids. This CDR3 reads CASSEPGAGTEAFF. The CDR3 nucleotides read TGTGCCAGCAGTGAACCCGGGGCGGGCACTGAAGCTTTCTTT.

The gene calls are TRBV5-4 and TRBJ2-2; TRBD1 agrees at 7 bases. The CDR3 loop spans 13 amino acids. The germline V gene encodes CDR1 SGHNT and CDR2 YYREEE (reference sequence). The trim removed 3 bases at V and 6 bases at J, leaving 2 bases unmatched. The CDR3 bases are TGTGCCAGCAGCTGGACAGGCCCCGGGGAGCTGTTTTTT. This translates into CASSWTGPGELFF.

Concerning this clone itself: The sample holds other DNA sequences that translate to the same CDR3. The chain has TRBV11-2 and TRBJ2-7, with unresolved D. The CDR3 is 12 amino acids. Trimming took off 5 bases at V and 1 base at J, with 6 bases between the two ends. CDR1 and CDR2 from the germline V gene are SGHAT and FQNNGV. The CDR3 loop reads CASSTSSYEQYF. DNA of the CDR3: TGTGCCAGCAGCACGAGTTCCTACGAGCAGTACTTC.

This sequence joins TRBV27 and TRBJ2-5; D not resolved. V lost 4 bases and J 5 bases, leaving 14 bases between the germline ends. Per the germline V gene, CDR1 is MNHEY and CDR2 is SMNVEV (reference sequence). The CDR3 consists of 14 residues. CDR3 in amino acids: CASSSTAVGETQYF. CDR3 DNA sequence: TGTGCCAGCAGTTCCACAGCCGTGGGGGAGACCCAGTACTTC.

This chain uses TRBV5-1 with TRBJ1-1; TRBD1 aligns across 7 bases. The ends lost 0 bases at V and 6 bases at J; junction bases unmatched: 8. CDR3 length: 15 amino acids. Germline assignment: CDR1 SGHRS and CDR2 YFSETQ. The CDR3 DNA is TGCGCCAGCAGCTTGGTAGGGGACAGTGGCTCTGAAGCTTTCTTT. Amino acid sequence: CASSLVGDSGSEAFF.

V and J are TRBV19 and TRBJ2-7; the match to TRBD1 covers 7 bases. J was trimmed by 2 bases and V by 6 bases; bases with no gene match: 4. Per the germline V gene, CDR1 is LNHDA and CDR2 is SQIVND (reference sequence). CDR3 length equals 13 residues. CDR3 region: CASSWQGAYEQYF. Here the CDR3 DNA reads TGTGCCAGTAGCTGGCAGGGGGCCTACGAGCAGTACTTC.

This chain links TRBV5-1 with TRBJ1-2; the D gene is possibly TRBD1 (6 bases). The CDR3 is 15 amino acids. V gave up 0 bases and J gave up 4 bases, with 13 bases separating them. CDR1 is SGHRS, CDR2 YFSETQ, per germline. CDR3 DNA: TGCGCCAGCAGCTTGGGGGACACCCGGAGCTATGGCTACACCTTC. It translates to CASSLGDTRSYGYTF.

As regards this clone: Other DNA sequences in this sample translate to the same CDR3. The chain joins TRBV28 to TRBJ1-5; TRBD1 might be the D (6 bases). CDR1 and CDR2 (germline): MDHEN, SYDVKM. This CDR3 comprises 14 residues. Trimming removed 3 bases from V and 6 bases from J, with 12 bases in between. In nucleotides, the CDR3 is TGTGCCAGCAGTTTTGCGGGGGGCGGTCAGCCCCAGCATTTT. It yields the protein CASSFAGGGQPQHF.

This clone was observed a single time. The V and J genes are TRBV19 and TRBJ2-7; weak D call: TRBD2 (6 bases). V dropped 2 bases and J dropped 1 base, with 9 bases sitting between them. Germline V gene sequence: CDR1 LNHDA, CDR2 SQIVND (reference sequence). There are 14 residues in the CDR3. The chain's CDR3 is CASSINGGSYEQYF. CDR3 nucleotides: TGTGCCAGTAGTATAAATGGAGGGTCCTACGAGCAGTACTTC.

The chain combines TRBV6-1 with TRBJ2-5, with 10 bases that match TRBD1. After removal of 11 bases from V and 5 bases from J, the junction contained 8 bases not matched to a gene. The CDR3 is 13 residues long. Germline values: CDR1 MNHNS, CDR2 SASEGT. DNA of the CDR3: TGTGCCGTGGCCGGGACAGGGGTTGAGACCCAGTACTTC. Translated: CAVAGTGVETQYF.

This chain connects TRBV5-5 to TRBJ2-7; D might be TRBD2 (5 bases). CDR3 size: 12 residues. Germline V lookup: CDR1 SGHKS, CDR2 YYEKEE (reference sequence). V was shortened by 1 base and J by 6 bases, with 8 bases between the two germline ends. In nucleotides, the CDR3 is TGTGCCAGCAGCTTGTCGGGGATCGAGCAGTACTTC. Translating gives CASSLSGIEQYF.

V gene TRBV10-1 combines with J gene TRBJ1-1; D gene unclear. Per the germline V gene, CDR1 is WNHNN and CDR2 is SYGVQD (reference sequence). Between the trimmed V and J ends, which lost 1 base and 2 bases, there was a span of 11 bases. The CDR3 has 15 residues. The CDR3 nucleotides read TGCGCCAGCAGTGAGTTTACCGGGCGCAACACTGAAGCTTTCTTT. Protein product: CASSEFTGRNTEAFF.

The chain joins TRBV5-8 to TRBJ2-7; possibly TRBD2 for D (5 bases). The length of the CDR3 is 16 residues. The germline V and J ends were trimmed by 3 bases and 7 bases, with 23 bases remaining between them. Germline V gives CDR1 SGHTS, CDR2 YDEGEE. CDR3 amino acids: CASSSTPSSAPGEQYF. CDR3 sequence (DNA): TGTGCCAGCAGCTCTACCCCCTCGAGCGCCCCGGGGGAGCAGTACTTC.

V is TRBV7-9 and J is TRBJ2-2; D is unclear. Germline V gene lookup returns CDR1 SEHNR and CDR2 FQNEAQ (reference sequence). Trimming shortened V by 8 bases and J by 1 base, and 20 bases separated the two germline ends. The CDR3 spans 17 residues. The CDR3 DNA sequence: TGTGCCAGCCCAGGCTTCGTCGATCCATTGAACACCGGGGAGCTGTTTTTT. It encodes CASPGFVDPLNTGELFF.

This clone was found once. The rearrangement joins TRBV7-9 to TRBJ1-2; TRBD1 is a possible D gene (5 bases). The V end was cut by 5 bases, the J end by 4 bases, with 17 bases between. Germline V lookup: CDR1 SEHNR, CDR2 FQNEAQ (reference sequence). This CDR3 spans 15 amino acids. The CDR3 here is CASSDTQARLYGYTF. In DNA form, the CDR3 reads TGTGCCAGCAGCGATACACAGGCTCGACTCTATGGCTACACCTTC.

CDR3 sequence: CASSPGYGYYEQYF. The CDR3 DNA sequence: TGTGCCAGCTCACCAGGGTACGGTTACTACGAGCAGTACTTC. The J gene is TRBJ2-7, the V gene TRBV18; D is unclear. Germline-derived CDR1 and CDR2 are KGHSH and LQKENI. The germline V and J ends were trimmed by 2 bases and 3 bases, with 11 bases remaining between them. The CDR3 is 14 amino acids.

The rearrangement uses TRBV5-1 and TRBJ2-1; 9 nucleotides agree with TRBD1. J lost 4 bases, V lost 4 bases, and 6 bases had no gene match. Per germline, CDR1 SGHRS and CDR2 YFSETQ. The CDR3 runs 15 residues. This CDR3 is CASSGSGTGYNEQFF. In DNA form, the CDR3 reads TGCGCCAGCAGCGGATCCGGGACAGGGTACAATGAGCAGTTCTTC.

The CDR3 DNA reads as TGTGCCAGCAGCTTCTCCGGGACTAGCGGCTACAATGAGCAGTTCTTC. The encoded protein is CASSFSGTSGYNEQFF. V is TRBV9 and J is TRBJ2-1; TRBD2 agrees at 11 bases. The CDR3 runs to 16 residues. Per germline, CDR1 SGDLS and CDR2 YYNGEE. J lost 3 bases, V lost 4 bases, and 6 bases had no gene match.

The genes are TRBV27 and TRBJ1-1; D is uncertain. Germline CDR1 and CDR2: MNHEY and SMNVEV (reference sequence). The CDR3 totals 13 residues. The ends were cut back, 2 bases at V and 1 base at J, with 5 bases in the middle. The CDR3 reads CASSLIGNTEAFF. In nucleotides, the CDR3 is TGTGCCAGCAGTTTAATAGGGAACACTGAAGCTTTCTTT.

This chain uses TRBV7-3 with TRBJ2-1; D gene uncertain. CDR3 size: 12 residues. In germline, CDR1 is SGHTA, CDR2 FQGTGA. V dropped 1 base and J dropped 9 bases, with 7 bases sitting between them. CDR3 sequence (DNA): TGTGCCAGCAGCTTAATGGGCACTGAGCAGTTCTTC. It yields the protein CASSLMGTEQFF.

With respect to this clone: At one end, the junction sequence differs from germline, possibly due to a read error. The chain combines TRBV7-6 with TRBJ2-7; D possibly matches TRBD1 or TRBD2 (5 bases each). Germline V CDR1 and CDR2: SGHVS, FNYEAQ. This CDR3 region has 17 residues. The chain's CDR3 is CASSSILGRKAFYEQCF. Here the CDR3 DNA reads TGTGCCAGCAGTTCCATTTTGGGACGGAAAGCATTTTACGAGCAGTGCTTC.